This entry concerns a single TCR beta chain. Original handling: It was from reference gene primer amplification that nucleated cell counts were estimated. Profiling relied on immunoSEQ multiplex PCR, and the TCRdb table lists in-frame clones only, not all of them. V and J calls and clone size are those listed in that table; D and trimming were worked out from the DNA. Of about 230,000 clones listed, roughly 87% are singletons. This sample stems from a study of blood T cell repertoires in COVID-19. Study overall: Italy, Spain and the United States were the sources of the convalescent and acute COVID-19 samples. PBMCs, B-cell-depleted T cells, or T cells provided the cDNA or gDNA that made up the material.

There are 15 residues in the CDR3. CDR1 and CDR2 from the germline V gene are LNHDA and SQIVND (reference sequence). Trimming pared 4 bases from V and 0 bases from J, leaving 12 bases between. The origin of this receptor is a woman between 18 and 29 years old who had recovered from COVID-19. The chain has TRBV19 and TRBJ1-1, with D maybe TRBD1 (6 bases). The sequencing input was peripheral blood. CDR3 sequence (DNA): TGTGCCAGTAGTACCGGCGACAGGTTGAACACTGAAGCTTTCTTT. It encodes CASSTGDRLNTEAFF.